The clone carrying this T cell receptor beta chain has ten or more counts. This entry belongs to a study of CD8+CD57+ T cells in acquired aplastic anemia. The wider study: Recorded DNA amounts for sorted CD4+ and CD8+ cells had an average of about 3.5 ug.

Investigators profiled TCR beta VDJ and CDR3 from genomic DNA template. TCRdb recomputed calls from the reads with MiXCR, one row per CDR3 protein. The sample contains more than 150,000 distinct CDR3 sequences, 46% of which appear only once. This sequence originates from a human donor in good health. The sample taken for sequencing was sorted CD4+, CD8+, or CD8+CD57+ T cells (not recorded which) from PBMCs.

CDR3 sequence: CAAGRRSGSDEQFF. CDR3 sequence (DNA): TGTGCCGCCGGCCGACGTAGCGGGAGTGATGAGCAGTTCTTC. The V gene is TRBV10-3, the J gene TRBJ2-1; 9 bases match TRBD2. The germline V gene has CDR1 ENHRY and CDR2 SYGVKD. The CDR3 loop spans 14 amino acids. The J segment lost 8 bases and the V segment lost 11 bases, leaving 13 bases of the junction unmatched.